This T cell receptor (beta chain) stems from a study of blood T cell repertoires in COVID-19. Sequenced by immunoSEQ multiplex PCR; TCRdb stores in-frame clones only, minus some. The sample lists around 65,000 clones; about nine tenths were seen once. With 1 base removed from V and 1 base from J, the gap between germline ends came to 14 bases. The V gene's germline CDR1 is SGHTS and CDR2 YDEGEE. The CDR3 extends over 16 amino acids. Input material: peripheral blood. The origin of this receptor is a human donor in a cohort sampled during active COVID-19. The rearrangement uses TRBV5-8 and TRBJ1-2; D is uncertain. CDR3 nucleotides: TGTGCCAGCAGCTTGCTTCCCAGGCGTAATAACTATGGCTACACCTTC. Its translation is CASSLLPRRNNYGYTF.